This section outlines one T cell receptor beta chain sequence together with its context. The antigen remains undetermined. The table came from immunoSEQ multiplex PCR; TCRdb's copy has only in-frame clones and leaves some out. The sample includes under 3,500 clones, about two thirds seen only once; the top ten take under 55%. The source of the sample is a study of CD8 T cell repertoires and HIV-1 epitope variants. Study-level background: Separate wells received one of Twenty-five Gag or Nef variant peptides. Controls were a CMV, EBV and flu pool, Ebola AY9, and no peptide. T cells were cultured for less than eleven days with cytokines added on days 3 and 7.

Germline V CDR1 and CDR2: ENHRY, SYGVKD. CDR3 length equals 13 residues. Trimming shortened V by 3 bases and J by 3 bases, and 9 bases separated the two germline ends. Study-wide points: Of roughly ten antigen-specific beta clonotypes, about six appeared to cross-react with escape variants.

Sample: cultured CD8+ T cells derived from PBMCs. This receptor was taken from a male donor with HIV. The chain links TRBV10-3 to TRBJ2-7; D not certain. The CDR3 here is CAISEPENYEQYF. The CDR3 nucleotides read TGTGCCATCAGTGAACCAGAGAACTACGAGCAGTACTTC.